This TCR beta chain is drawn from a study of OX40 agonist ivuxolimab in advanced cancers. Regarding the research as a whole: The costimulatory receptor OX40 (CD134) was targeted by ivuxolimab, a fully human IgG2 agonistic monoclonal antibody. The paper covers the monotherapy dose-escalation part of the phase I ivuxolimab trial, which included N ≈ 50 patients. Patients were allowed to have had prior anti-PD-1, anti-PD-L1 or anti-CTLA-4 therapy, and roughly two fifths of the dose-escalation patients had been treated with checkpoint inhibitors. In the dose-escalation cohort, 82.7% of patients were male, and the mean age was approximately 60 years, with a range of roughly 20 to 80. The purpose of peripheral TCRbeta sequencing was to test whether ivuxolimab changed TCR sequence diversity and led to clonal T-cell expansion. Intravenous ivuxolimab was administered to patients every 2 weeks at six dose levels: 0.01, 0.1, 0.3, 1.5, 3 and 10 mg/kg. Partial responses occurred in three dose-escalation patients, of whom one had hepatocellular carcinoma and two had cutaneous melanoma. Among the 50 to 55 dose-escalation patients, some 19 had hepatocellular carcinoma, roughly 15 melanoma, 9 renal cell carcinoma and 9 head and neck cancer. Summary of the overall study and its limitations: Antigen specificity was not determined for the clonally expanded peripheral T cells. In partial responders in the 0.1-3.0 mg/kg groups, normalized peripheral clonal expansion was found to be among the lowest, especially among CD8+ T cells. At doses from 0.1 to 3.0 mg/kg, clonal expansion was seen in both CD4+ and CD8+ blood T cells between baseline and week 6. Low levels of normalized T-cell clonal expansion were also seen in some patients who did not respond. After ivuxolimab, more expanded clones were found on average in CD8+ T cells than in CD4+ T cells.

Patients with autoimmune disease history or receiving systemic immunosuppression were excluded from the trial. Peripheral blood for TCR sequencing was collected from all dose cohorts at baseline, on cycle 4 day 1, and on cycle 7 day 1. The samples were taken from a phase I, first-in-human, multicenter, open-label dose-escalation trial of ivuxolimab. Adults with locally advanced or metastatic melanoma, renal cell carcinoma, hepatocellular carcinoma or head and neck squamous cell carcinoma were enrolled in the trial. Before TCR sequencing, CD4+ and CD8+ T cells were separately sorted from peripheral blood. To sequence the TCRbeta CDR3 region, genomic DNA was isolated from the sorted cells. TCRbeta CDR3 regions were sequenced using the immunoSEQ Assay. The source is immuneACCESS, and TCRdb retained only in-frame sequences with V and J called. Part of the clones is not carried over; for the studies checked, unresolved V genes explain less than half of this, and the remainder is unexplained. A total of roughly 65,000 clones appear in this sample, approximately 86% of them only once. Around 0.86% of the sample is held by the ten biggest clonotypes.

The CDR3 covers 12 residues, taking in both the cysteine and the phenylalanine. The only DNA kept is the CDR3, 36 bases in frame from the first base. CDR1 and CDR2 are read off the germline V gene as MDHEN and SYDVKM. V and J lose 7 bases and 3 bases, and a span of 10 bases separates them. With respect to this clone: Which antigen it targets is not known. It has no much larger one-base neighbor in the sample; base qualities were not kept.

The chain uses TRBV28 and TRBJ2-7; no D segment can be confidently identified. This clonotype was obtained from an adult with an advanced solid tumor such as melanoma, head and neck, liver or kidney cancer. This material consisted of CD4+ or CD8+ T cells sorted from blood, taken in a trial of the OX40 agonist ivuxolimab. The DNA sequence is as follows: TGTGCCAGCACGGGTGCCGACTACGAGCAGTACTTC. The encoded protein is CASTGADYEQYF.